Listed here are 29 T cell receptor beta chains from one sample, sequenced in a study of CD4+ T cells in melanoma. Clones were read by immunoSEQ multiplex PCR, and TCRdb kept only the in-frame ones, dropping some. The sample includes some 10,000 clones, 60% to 85% of them seen just once. The specimen sequenced was cells from a culture (not recorded whether cultured in vitro). These receptors originate from a human donor with melanoma.

This clone has a handful of counts. The chain combines TRBV5-1 with TRBJ2-4; 7 bases are shared with TRBD1. The germline gives CDR1 SGHRS, CDR2 YFSETQ. CDR3 length equals 14 residues. Trimming cost V 5 bases and J 5 bases; bases outside gene matches: 7. The CDR3 loop is CASRQGTSQNIQYF. The DNA for the CDR3 is TGCGCCAGCAGACAGGGGACAAGCCAAAACATTCAGTACTTC.

A note on this clone: Its ends do not fully match the called genes, so a read error is possible. This chain connects TRBV5-1 to TRBJ2-7, with TRBD2 as a possible D gene (5 bases). Germline values: CDR1 SGHRS, CDR2 YFSETQ. The CDR3 runs to 14 residues. CDR3 protein: CAGSLEGFRGEQYF. CDR3 bases: TGCGCCGGCAGCTTGGAAGGGTTTCGGGGCGAGCAGTACTTC.

This clone has just a few counts. V is TRBV18 and J is TRBJ1-1; D not resolved. The CDR3 has 11 amino acids. Germline lookup yields CDR1 KGHSH and CDR2 LQKENI. The V end lost 3 bases, the J end lost 11 bases, and 10 bases lay between the germline ends. As DNA, the CDR3 is TGTGCCAGCTCACCCGCATCTTCCGCTTTCTTT. Translating gives CASSPASSAFF. Based on the CDR3 plus reference TRBV18 and TRBJ1-1, the full variable domain is NAGVMQNPRHLVRRRGQEARLRCSPMKGHSHVYWYRQLPEEGLKFMVYLQKENIIDESGMPKERFSAEFPKEGPSILRIQQVVRGDSAAYFCASSPASSAFFGQGTRLTVV.

This clone was observed a single time. This rearrangement joins TRBV5-6 to TRBJ1-3; 9 positions match TRBD1. The CDR3 sequence is 16 residues long. CDR1 and CDR2 (germline): SGHDT, YYEEEE. After removal of 2 bases from V and 2 bases from J, the junction contained 5 bases not matched to a gene. The CDR3 DNA follows: TGTGCCAGCAGCTTATGGACAGGGGTGACTGGAAACACCATATATTTT. Protein: CASSLWTGVTGNTIYF.

The V gene is TRBV19, the J gene TRBJ1-5, with D possibly matching TRBD1 (6 bases). Germline V gene data show CDR1 as LNHDA and CDR2 as SQIVND (reference sequence). The CDR3 extends over 16 amino acids. V shed 3 bases and J shed 2 bases, with 14 bases lying between them. The CDR3 region is CASSIRQGRGNQPQHF. The CDR3 DNA sequence: TGTGCCAGTAGTATTCGTCAGGGGAGGGGCAATCAGCCCCAGCATTTT.

J is TRBJ1-2 and V is TRBV19, with no clear D. The V gene lost 3 bases and the J gene lost 4 bases, with 9 bases spanning the gap. CDR3 size: 13 residues. Germline V gives CDR1 LNHDA, CDR2 SQIVND (reference sequence). The DNA for the CDR3 is TGTGCCAGTAGTATCGACGGAACCTATGGCTACACCTTC. Its protein product is CASSIDGTYGYTF.

This clone was counted only a few times. J is TRBJ2-5 and V is TRBV5-4, with D tentatively TRBD2 (5 bases). CDR3 length: 16 residues. The V and J ends lost 3 bases and 5 bases respectively, with 20 bases between them. The germline gives CDR1 SGHNT, CDR2 YYREEE (reference sequence). CDR3 region: CASSSEPDFLGETQYF. The CDR3 DNA follows: TGTGCCAGCAGCTCTGAACCGGACTTCCTTGGGGAGACCCAGTACTTC.

The chain links TRBV20-1 to TRBJ2-7; D is unresolved. The CDR3 covers 11 residues. CDR1 and CDR2 (germline): DFQATT, SNEGSKA (reference sequence). The V gene lost 6 bases and the J gene lost 2 bases, with 8 bases spanning the gap. The CDR3 is CSARLAYEQYF. CDR3 sequence (DNA): TGCAGTGCAAGGCTAGCCTACGAGCAGTACTTC.

CDR3 DNA sequence: TGTGCCTGGAGTTGGGGCGGCGAGCAGTACTTC. Translation: CAWSWGGEQYF. The gene calls are TRBV30 and TRBJ2-7; a possible D gene is TRBD1 (5 bases). Trimming cost V 2 bases and J 6 bases, with 8 bases left between them. There are 11 residues in the CDR3. Germline CDR1 is GTSNPN and CDR2 is SVGIG (reference sequence). The variable domain in full, with the rest retrieved from reference TRBV30 and TRBJ2-7, is SQTIHQWPATLVQPVGSPLSLECTVEGTSNPNLYWYRQAAGRGLQLLFYSVGIGQISSEVPQNLSASRPQDRQFILSSKKLLLSDSGFYLCAWSWGGEQYFGPGTRLTVT.

The count of this clone is one. The chain couples TRBV15 to TRBJ1-2, with D possibly matching TRBD1 (6 bases). In germline, CDR1 is LNHNV, CDR2 YYDKDF (reference sequence). This CDR3 has 16 amino acids. V gave up 1 base and J gave up 0 bases, with 12 bases separating them. The CDR3 here is CATSRATYRANYGYTF. The CDR3 DNA sequence: TGTGCCACCAGCAGAGCCACATACAGGGCTAACTATGGCTACACCTTC.

The rearrangement joins TRBV5-1 to TRBJ1-4; unclear D gene. Germline-derived CDR1 and CDR2 are SGHRS and YFSETQ. The CDR3 is made up of 14 amino acids. Deletions cut 7 bases from V and 7 bases from J, with 17 bases between. The CDR3 nucleotides read TGCGCCAGCTCAGCCGGAGGACGGGGTGAAAAACTGTTTTTT. This gives the protein CASSAGGRGEKLFF.

This clone was counted a few times. The genes are TRBV5-1 and TRBJ1-4; D perhaps matches TRBD1 (5 bases). With 10 bases removed from V and 5 bases from J, the gap between germline ends came to 18 bases. The CDR3 spans 14 residues. Germline loops: CDR1 SGHRS, CDR2 YFSETQ. The CDR3 DNA follows: TGCGCCTCGAAGTTGGGGACGGAAAATGAAAAACTGTTTTTT. It codes for CASKLGTENEKLFF.

Written as DNA, the CDR3 is TGTGCCAGCAGCTTAGGGCCCAAGGAGACCCAGTACTTC. It yields the protein CASSLGPKETQYF. The J gene is TRBJ2-5, the V gene TRBV7-3; D remains ambiguous. Trimming stripped 2 bases from V and 5 bases from J, with 9 bases between. The CDR3 contains 13 residues. From germline, CDR1 is SGHTA and CDR2 FQGTGA.

The V call is TRBV6-6, the J call TRBJ1-6; 10 bases agree with TRBD1. Per the germline V gene, CDR1 is MNHNY and CDR2 is SVGAGI (reference sequence). The CDR3 runs 13 residues. Unmatched junction bases numbered 1, after V lost 5 bases and J lost 9 bases. The CDR3 loop reads CASSDRGLSPLHF. CDR3 DNA: TGTGCCAGCAGTGACAGGGGGCTTTCACCCCTCCACTTT.

This CDR3 is CASSLEGNYGYTF. The CDR3 nucleotides are TGCGCCAGCAGCTTGGAGGGCAACTATGGCTACACCTTC. The chain is built from TRBV5-1 and TRBJ1-2, with no clear D. This CDR3 has 13 residues. The V and J ends lost 0 bases and 2 bases respectively, with 5 bases between them. Germline lookup yields CDR1 SGHRS and CDR2 YFSETQ.

This chain joins TRBV6-1 and TRBJ1-5, with D possibly being TRBD1 (5 bases). The CDR3 loop spans 12 amino acids. Germline lookup yields CDR1 MNHNS and CDR2 SASEGT. Trimming took off 6 bases at V and 4 bases at J, with 7 bases between the two ends. CDR3: CASRPGNQPQHF. For the CDR3, the DNA is TGTGCCAGCAGGCCAGGGAATCAGCCCCAGCATTTT.

The chain couples TRBV19 to TRBJ1-2; D gene ambiguous. Germline values: CDR1 LNHDA, CDR2 SQIVND (reference sequence). Trimming took 1 base from V and 8 from J, leaving 11 bases between them. The CDR3 consists of 13 residues. CDR3 DNA: TGTGCCAGTAGTATAGCCAGAACTGGGGGCTACACCTTC. It encodes CASSIARTGGYTF.

The J gene is TRBJ1-1, the V gene TRBV6-6, with TRBD1 identical over 8 bases. The CDR3 is 15 amino acids. Germline values: CDR1 MNHNY, CDR2 SVGAGI (reference sequence). V lost 0 bases to trimming and J lost 4 bases; unmatched junction nucleotides: 4. The CDR3 DNA sequence: TGTGCCAGCAGTTACTCCGGGACAGGTGCCACTGAAGCTTTCTTT. This codes for CASSYSGTGATEAFF.

This clone was found once. The rearrangement links TRBV7-2 to TRBJ2-7; weak D call: TRBD1 (7 bases). CDR1 SGHTA and CDR2 FQGNSA come from the germline V gene. Trimming took off 1 base at V and 1 base at J, with 11 bases between the two ends. CDR3 length equals 15 residues. CDR3 in DNA: TGTGCCAGCAGCTTAGTCCCAGGGGGGTCCTACGAGCAGTACTTC. It translates to CASSLVPGGSYEQYF.

This clone has just one count. The chain recombines TRBV6-5 with TRBJ2-4; possibly TRBD2 for D (6 bases). Germline V gene data show CDR1 as MNHEY and CDR2 as SVGAGI. The length of the CDR3 is 14 residues. Trimming cost V 6 bases and J 8 bases, with 17 bases left between them. As DNA, the CDR3 is TGTGCCAGCAGACCCATTCTAGCGATCGACATTCAGTACTTC. Its translation: CASRPILAIDIQYF.

The CDR3 DNA sequence: TGTGCCAGCAGTCTTAACAACCCGACCTACAATGAGCAGTTCTTC. The encoded protein is CASSLNNPTYNEQFF. The chain carries TRBV2 and TRBJ2-1; unclear D gene. The CDR3 covers 15 residues. Between the trimmed V and J ends, which lost 5 bases and 2 bases, there was a span of 13 bases. Looked up from germline, CDR1 is SNHLY and CDR2 is FYNNEI.

The gene calls are TRBV13 and TRBJ1-1; tentative D call: TRBD1 (5 bases). V gave up 4 bases and J gave up 1 base, with 7 bases separating them. The germline V gene has CDR1 PRHDT and CDR2 FYEKMQ (reference sequence). The CDR3 loop spans 13 amino acids. As DNA, the CDR3 is TGTGCCAGCAGCTCCGGGGGGAACACTGAAGCTTTCTTT. It codes for CASSSGGNTEAFF.

The CDR3 spells CASSIGGRGEETQYF. The CDR3 coding sequence is TGTGCCAGCAGCATAGGCGGCAGGGGCGAAGAGACCCAGTACTTC. The chain links TRBV21-1 to TRBJ2-5; the tabulated D call, TRBD1, remains unverified against the DNA. TRBV21-1 is noted as a pseudogene. This CDR3 has 15 amino acids.

The chain uses TRBV5-1 and TRBJ2-1; the D is unclear. Germline V gene lookup returns CDR1 SGHRS and CDR2 YFSETQ. There are 14 residues in the CDR3. Deletions cut 3 bases from V and 3 bases from J, with 10 bases between. The CDR3 is CASSSISSYNEQFF. As DNA, the CDR3 is TGCGCCAGCAGCTCCATTTCTAGCTACAATGAGCAGTTCTTC.

This clone has just a few counts. The chain recombines TRBV9 with TRBJ1-1; D is unclear. This CDR3 has 13 amino acids. V dropped 0 bases and J dropped 1 base, with 4 bases sitting between them. Germline values: CDR1 SGDLS, CDR2 YYNGEE. CDR3 sequence reads: CASSVDRNTEAFF. For the CDR3, the DNA is TGTGCCAGCAGCGTAGACAGGAACACTGAAGCTTTCTTT. The complete variable domain, with remaining parts taken from reference TRBV9 and TRBJ1-1, reads DSGVTQTPKHLITATGQRVTLRCSPRSGDLSVYWYQQSLDQGLQFLIQYYNGEERAKGNILERFSAQQFPDLHSELNLSSLELGDSALYFCASSVDRNTEAFFGQGTRLTVV.

The sample holds a few counts of this clone. This CDR3 reads CASSGQSNYGYTF. CDR3 in DNA: TGTGCCAGTAGTGGACAGTCTAACTATGGCTACACCTTC. The chain employs TRBV19 and TRBJ1-2; TRBD1 might be the D (6 bases). Germline values: CDR1 LNHDA, CDR2 SQIVND (reference sequence). There are 13 residues in the CDR3. The V end lost 5 bases, the J end lost 0 bases, and 7 bases lay between the germline ends.

V is TRBV2 and J is TRBJ1-1; tentatively, D is TRBD1 (5 bases). The ends were cut back, 6 bases at V and 0 bases at J, with 11 bases in the middle. The CDR3 is made up of 14 amino acids. Germline V gives CDR1 SNHLY, CDR2 FYNNEI. The CDR3 here is CASRGTEMNTEAFF. Written as DNA, the CDR3 is TGTGCCAGCAGGGGGACGGAGATGAACACTGAAGCTTTCTTT.

The chain recombines TRBV6-1 with TRBJ1-2; weak D call: TRBD1 (5 bases). The ends were cut back, 4 bases at V and 3 bases at J, with 6 bases in the middle. Germline assignment: CDR1 MNHNS and CDR2 SASEGT. The CDR3 is 12 residues long. CDR3 nucleotides: TGTGCCAGCAGTGTGGGGGACTATGGCTACACCTTC. It translates to CASSVGDYGYTF.

This sequence joins TRBV6-5 and TRBJ2-1; 9 bases agree with TRBD1. Looked up from germline, CDR1 is MNHEY and CDR2 is SVGAGI. The ends lost 7 bases at V and 3 bases at J; junction bases unmatched: 7. This CDR3 is built from 15 residues. CDR3 sequence: CASTSGTGSYNEQFF. DNA for the CDR3: TGTGCCAGCACCTCCGGGACAGGGAGCTACAATGAGCAGTTCTTC.